Below, 14 T cell receptor beta chains from the same sample are listed, as sequenced in a study of T-cell reconstitution after alpha-beta-depleted transplantation in children. Researchers prepared the TCRbeta library using unique molecular identifiers, the study reports. Using its own MiXCR run on the PCR reads, TCRdb lists one record per CDR3 protein. This table holds hundreds of thousands of distinct CDR3 sequences, approximately 22% found once. The sequencing here drew on PBMCs, mostly from graft donor cells, taken 360 days after TCRalphabeta/CD19-depleted stem cell transplant. The receptors shown here come from a boy younger than two who had a stem cell transplant for acute myeloid leukemia, so the T cells may come from the graft donor.

This clonotype has at least ten counts. The V and J genes are TRBV5-1 and TRBJ2-7; D possibly corresponds to TRBD2 (5 bases). V was cut by 4 bases and J by 2 bases, with 16 bases left in between. CDR3 length: 15 residues. CDR1 is SGHRS and CDR2 is YFSETQ in the germline V gene. As DNA, the CDR3 is TGCGCCAGCAGCCCTGGAGAGGGAAGTACCTACGAGCAGTACGTC. This translates into CASSPGEGSTYEQYV.

Many counts were recorded for this clonotype. V gene TRBV12-3 or TRBV12-4 combines with J gene TRBJ2-7; perhaps TRBD2 as D (5 bases). Trimming stripped 3 bases from V and 3 bases from J, with 15 bases between. The CDR3 is 15 residues long. DNA for the CDR3: TGTGCCAGCAGTTTCGGTCCCGGGAATAACTACGAGCAGTACGTC. Translated: CASSFGPGNNYEQYV.

This clonotype was found many times. The chain recombines TRBV5-5 with TRBJ2-3; D possibly corresponds to TRBD1 (5 bases). Germline CDR1 reads SGHKS; CDR2 reads YYEKEE (reference sequence). The CDR3 runs to 15 residues. V was shortened by 0 bases and J by 2 bases, with 10 bases between the two germline ends. The CDR3 loop is CASSLVGPNTDTQYF. The CDR3 region has the DNA TGTGCCAGCAGCTTGGTGGGGCCCAACACAGATACGCAGTATTTT.

The gene calls are TRBV28 and TRBJ1-4; a weak D match, TRBD1 (6 bases). Per the germline V gene, CDR1 is MDHEN and CDR2 is SYDVKM. The CDR3 covers 16 residues. Trimming removed 3 bases at V and 3 bases at J, with 14 bases between. The CDR3 sequence: CASSFGSDSSNEKLFF. CDR3 coding DNA: TGTGCCAGCAGTTTCGGGTCGGACAGTTCTAATGAAAAACTGTTTTTT.

CDR3 DNA sequence: TGTGCCAGCAGCAAGGGACTTAGCAATCAGCCCCAGCATTTT. Protein product: CASSKGLSNQPQHF. This chain connects TRBV21-1 to TRBJ1-5. TRBV21-1 is a pseudogene segment. The CDR3 totals 14 residues.

The V and J genes are TRBV20-1 and TRBJ2-7; D remains ambiguous. The length of the CDR3 is 14 residues. V shed 2 bases and J shed 2 bases, with 13 bases lying between them. CDR1 is DFQATT and CDR2 is SNEGSKA in the germline V gene (reference sequence). The CDR3 here is CSARTLQQTYEQYF. Written as DNA, the CDR3 is TGCAGTGCTAGAACCCTTCAGCAGACCTACGAGCAGTACTTC.

This clonotype was detected only a few times. J is TRBJ2-7 and V is TRBV4-3; possible D gene TRBD2, 5 bases. CDR1 and CDR2 from the germline V gene are LGHNA and YSLEER. Trimming removed 2 bases at V and 6 bases at J, with 20 bases between. The CDR3 loop spans 16 amino acids. The CDR3 sequence: CASSQWLGSGKGEQYF. CDR3 bases: TGCGCCAGCAGCCAATGGCTGGGTTCCGGGAAAGGCGAGCAGTACTTC.

This rearrangement joins TRBV18 to TRBJ2-5; no definite D call. Germline CDR1 reads KGHSH; CDR2 reads LQKENI. The CDR3 has 12 residues. Trimming took off 2 bases at V and 3 bases at J, with 4 bases between the two ends. The CDR3, as DNA: TGTGCCAGCTCACCAGAAGAAGAGACCCAGTACTTC. Protein sequence: CASSPEEETQYF.

This clonotype was detected ten times or more. The chain employs TRBV30 and TRBJ2-7; TRBD2 matches at 8 bases. The V segment lost 0 bases and the J segment 4 bases; nucleotides outside the gene matches: 5. The CDR3 contains 14 residues. CDR1 GTSNPN and CDR2 SVGIG come from the germline V gene (reference sequence). The CDR3 spells CAWSVPSGGYEQYF. CDR3 DNA sequence: TGTGCCTGGAGTGTACCGAGCGGGGGTTACGAGCAGTACTTC.

The gene calls are TRBV10-3 and TRBJ1-3; a possible D gene is TRBD1 (6 bases). The CDR3 contains 16 residues. Germline CDR1 is ENHRY and CDR2 is SYGVKD. The ends were cut back, 2 bases at V and 0 bases at J, with 11 bases in the middle. Here the CDR3 DNA reads TGTGCCATCAGTGAGGCCAACAGGGTCTCTGGAAACACCATATATTTT. Its protein is CAISEANRVSGNTIYF.

This clonotype was found many times. This chain joins TRBV7-9 and TRBJ2-7; the D gene is possibly TRBD1 (7 bases). CDR3 length: 13 residues. V gave up 3 bases and J gave up 7 bases, with 13 bases separating them. Germline assignment: CDR1 SEHNR and CDR2 FQNEAQ (reference sequence). CDR3 residues: CASSFGQGGEQYF. The DNA for the CDR3 is TGTGCCAGCAGCTTCGGGCAGGGGGGAGAGCAGTACTTC.

Details on this clonotype: This could be a read error, since a much larger clone is one nucleotide away. DNA for the CDR3: TGTGCCAGTTCCCCCGTTGGAACCTACGAGCAGCACTTC. Encoded protein: CASSPVGTYEQHF. The chain links TRBV6-2 or TRBV6-3 to TRBJ2-7, with D unclear. This CDR3 is built from 13 residues. Germline V gene lookup returns CDR1 MNHEY and CDR2 SVGEGT.

This clonotype was counted at least ten times. The rearrangement links TRBV25-1 to TRBJ2-3; 9 bases line up with TRBD2. V lost 2 bases to trimming and J lost 2 bases; unmatched junction nucleotides: 5. Germline V gene data show CDR1 as MGHDK and CDR2 as SYGVNS. There are 16 residues in the CDR3. The CDR3 sequence is CASSEPAGGLTDTQYF. As DNA, the CDR3 is TGTGCCAGCAGTGAACCAGCGGGGGGCCTCACAGATACGCAGTATTTT.

The chain employs TRBV5-1 and TRBJ2-1, with 8 nucleotides matching TRBD2. V gave up 3 bases and J gave up 7 bases; unmatched junction bases: 0. CDR3 length: 12 residues. Germline V gene sequence: CDR1 SGHRS, CDR2 YFSETQ. The CDR3, as DNA: TGCGCCAGCAGCTCGGGAGGGAATGAGCAGTTCTTC. Its protein is CASSSGGNEQFF.